Each of the 22 T cell receptor beta chains below was sequenced from the same sample in a study of regulatory T cells in long-lasting Graves disease. Time point given: newly diagnosed GD, antithyroid drugs for less than 3 months. Scientists built the TCR library using RNA that was extracted from PBMCs. Library construction for TCR beta used iRepertoire HTBI primers and Arm-PCR of CDR3 regions. TCRdb re-analysed the multiplex PCR reads in MiXCR, keeping a single row per CDR3 protein. The sample lists 200,000 to 250,000 distinct CDR3 sequences, 20% occurring once. The sample in question was peripheral blood mononuclear cells (PBMCs), obtained at new diagnosis, from a patient treated with antithyroid drugs. These receptors all come from a female donor with Graves disease.

This clonotype showed up many times. In DNA, the CDR3 is TGTGCCAGCAGCCCCTCCGACAGGATTACAGATACGCAGTATTTT. Translation: CASSPSDRITDTQYF. V usage is TRBV3-1 and J usage is TRBJ2-3; tentative D call: TRBD1 (6 bases). The CDR3 is 15 amino acids. Trimming removed 4 bases at V and 3 bases at J, with 14 bases between. Germline CDR1 and CDR2: LGHDT and YNNKEL (reference sequence).

This clonotype came up a few times. The genes are TRBV9 and TRBJ2-3; D is unclear. CDR1 is SGDLS, CDR2 YYNGEE, per germline. The CDR3 length is 17 residues. V gave up 4 bases and J gave up 0 bases, with 18 bases separating them. CDR3 nucleotides: TGTGCCAGCAGCATAGAGATGGGCAGCAGAAGCACAGATACGCAGTATTTT. Amino acids: CASSIEMGSRSTDTQYF. Full variable domain (missing parts from reference TRBV9 and TRBJ2-3): DSGVTQTPKHLITATGQRVTLRCSPRSGDLSVYWYQQSLDQGLQFLIQYYNGEERAKGNILERFSAQQFPDLHSELNLSSLELGDSALYFCASSIEMGSRSTDTQYFGPGTRLTVL.

As regards this clonotype: This likely came from a read error, as a far larger clone is one base away. V gene TRBV7-2 combines with J gene TRBJ2-3; 9 bases match TRBD1. J gave up 1 base and V 10 bases, and 12 bases lay outside the gene matches. The germline gives CDR1 SGHTA, CDR2 FQGNSA. The CDR3 covers 16 residues. CDR3 in amino acids: CAIRPGTGFGTDTQYF. CDR3 DNA: TGTGCCATCCGTCCCGGGACAGGGTTCGGCACAGATACGCAGTATTTT.

The chain links TRBV6-5 to TRBJ1-1, with 9 bases lining up with TRBD1. The CDR3 totals 16 residues. Trimming removed 4 bases from V and 0 bases from J; junction bases left unmatched: 6. The germline CDR1 and CDR2 sequences are MNHEY and SVGAGI. The chain's CDR3 is CASSSPGQGLNTEAFF. In DNA form, the CDR3 reads TGTGCCAGCAGTTCCCCGGGACAGGGCTTGAACACTGAAGCTTTCTTT.

The chain employs TRBV6-2 or TRBV6-3 and TRBJ2-7; 9 bases match TRBD1. The CDR3 is 16 residues long. Germline CDR1 reads MNHEY; CDR2 reads SVGEGT. Germline trimming cut 6 bases from V and 2 bases from J; bases unmatched to any gene: 11. CDR3 sequence reads: CASSPQGQGTPYEQYF. Written as DNA, the CDR3 is TGTGCCAGCAGCCCCCAGGGACAGGGAACCCCCTACGAGCAGTACTTC.

A remark on this clonotype: At one boundary the junction diverges from the germline segment, which might be a read error. The chain recombines TRBV5-1 with TRBJ1-2; 7 nucleotides align to TRBD1. The CDR3 is made up of 14 amino acids. CDR1 is SGHRS and CDR2 is YFSETQ in the germline V gene. This chain's CDR3 is CASSLGTVNYGYTF. The CDR3 bases are TGTGCCAGCAGCTTGGGGACAGTTAACTATGGCTACACCTTC.

In this sample, this clonotype turned up many times. The rearrangement uses TRBV12-3 or TRBV12-4 and TRBJ1-1; no clear D. CDR3 length equals 16 residues. Trimming removed 0 bases from V and 1 base from J, with 12 bases in between. The CDR3 here is CASSLAGGVGNTEAFF. The DNA of the CDR3 is TGTGCCAGCAGTTTAGCGGGCGGGGTGGGGAACACTGAAGCTTTCTTT.

This clonotype was counted many times. The V and J genes are TRBV7-2 and TRBJ2-3, with 7 bases lining up with TRBD2. Germline loops: CDR1 SGHTA, CDR2 FQGNSA. There are 12 residues in the CDR3. J lost 6 bases, V lost 5 bases, and 2 bases had no gene match. CDR3 residues: CASSPGGDTQYF. In nucleotides, the CDR3 is TGTGCCAGCAGCCCCGGGGGGGATACGCAGTATTTT. The full variable domain, its missing parts supplied by reference TRBV7-2 and TRBJ2-3, is GAGVSQSPSNKVTEKGKDVELRCDPISGHTALYWYRQSLGQGLEFLIYFQGNSAPDKSGLPSDRFSAERTGGSVSTLTIQRTQQEDSAVYLCASSPGGDTQYFGPGTRLTVL.

This clonotype was seen many times. Here the CDR3 DNA reads TGCAGTGCTAGACACCCGGGACAGGGTTCCTACGAGCAGTACTTC. Translated, it gives CSARHPGQGSYEQYF. The J gene is TRBJ2-7, the V gene TRBV20-1; TRBD1 agrees at 9 bases. V was pared by 2 bases and J by 1 base, with 6 bases of the junction left unmatched. Germline V lookup: CDR1 DFQATT, CDR2 SNEGSKA (reference sequence). This CDR3 has 15 residues.

This rearrangement joins TRBV28 to TRBJ2-1; no clear D gene. This CDR3 comprises 15 residues. With 1 base removed from V and 9 bases from J, the gap between germline ends came to 16 bases. Germline CDR1 and CDR2: MDHEN and SYDVKM. CDR3 sequence (DNA): TGTGCCAGCAGTTTATTGCCAACCCCCGGTGTTGAGCAGTTCTTC. Protein sequence: CASSLLPTPGVEQFF.

This clonotype appeared a single time. A read error likely explains this, since a far larger clone differs by one base. The chain carries TRBV29-1 and TRBJ2-4, with TRBD1 matching over 10 bases. Judging by the DNA end, TRBJ2-1 fits better; the J call may be wrong. This CDR3 contains 13 residues. Per the germline V gene, CDR1 is SQVTM and CDR2 is ANQGSEA. The CDR3: CSVTGQGSPIQFF. The CDR3 DNA is TGCAGCGTAACGGGACAGGGGTCCCCCATCCAGTTCTTC.

This clonotype was seen ten or more times. The gene calls are TRBV11-2 and TRBJ2-3; D gene unclear. Trimming left V 2 bases short and J 0 bases short, with 12 bases between. Looked up from germline, CDR1 is SGHAT and CDR2 is FQNNGV. This CDR3 region has 16 residues. Here the CDR3 DNA reads TGTGCCAGCAGCTTAAACGGACCGTCAAGCACAGATACGCAGTATTTT. Its protein product is CASSLNGPSSTDTQYF.

This clonotype was recorded at least ten times. The V and J genes are TRBV6-5 and TRBJ2-1; 10 bases fit TRBD2. Germline values: CDR1 MNHEY, CDR2 SVGAGI. This CDR3 contains 15 residues. V was clipped by 0 bases and J by 9 bases; unmatched bases: 5. In DNA, the CDR3 is TGTGCCAGCAGTTACTCGCTGCTAGCGGGGGCTGAGCAGTTCTTC. Residues: CASSYSLLAGAEQFF.

This clonotype was counted many times. The J gene is TRBJ1-1, the V gene TRBV2; 10 positions match TRBD1. The CDR3 length is 15 residues. V lost 6 bases to trimming and J lost 5 bases; unmatched junction nucleotides: 9. Germline CDR1 reads SNHLY; CDR2 reads FYNNEI. CDR3 DNA: TGTGCCAGCAGCGTAGACAGGGGGCGCGGAACTGAAGCTTTCTTT. Translating it yields CASSVDRGRGTEAFF.

V is TRBV11-2 and J is TRBJ2-2, with 8 bases fitting TRBD1. Losses at the gene ends were 5 bases for V and 4 bases for J; bases not matched to a gene: 3. The CDR3 is 14 amino acids. Germline CDR1 is SGHAT and CDR2 is FQNNGV. CDR3 DNA: TGTGCCAGCAGCATCGGACAGGGCACCGGGGAGCTGTTTTTT. Protein sequence: CASSIGQGTGELFF.

The sample holds many counts of this clonotype. This chain connects TRBV12-3 or TRBV12-4 to TRBJ2-2, with unresolved D. The CDR3 totals 14 residues. V lost 3 bases and J 3 bases, leaving 8 bases between the germline ends. DNA for the CDR3: TGTGCCAGCAGTTTGCAGGAATACACCGGGGAGCTGTTTTTT. This gives the protein CASSLQEYTGELFF.

This clonotype has a count of ten or more. The V gene is TRBV10-3, the J gene TRBJ2-7; TRBD2 agrees at 8 bases. CDR1 ENHRY and CDR2 SYGVKD come from the germline V gene. The CDR3 consists of 13 residues. J lost 7 bases, V lost 4 bases, and 6 bases had no gene match. CDR3 sequence (DNA): TGTGCCATCAGTGCGAGACTAGCGCAGGAGCAGTACTTC. This translates into CAISARLAQEQYF.

The rearrangement links TRBV11-2 to TRBJ2-3, with 7 bases fitting TRBD2. Per germline, CDR1 SGHAT and CDR2 FQNNGV. V trimming: 5 bases; J trimming: 2 bases; junction bases outside the gene matches: 10. The CDR3 extends over 16 amino acids. CDR3 sequence: CASSPGLVLATDTQYF. The CDR3 DNA is TGTGCCAGCAGCCCCGGACTAGTCTTGGCCACAGATACGCAGTATTTT.

This clonotype was seen repeatedly, ten times or more. This chain links TRBV20-1 with TRBJ2-1; unclear D gene. The germline V gene has CDR1 DFQATT and CDR2 SNEGSKA (reference sequence). Trimming stripped 7 bases from V and 5 bases from J, with 12 bases between. CDR3 size: 12 residues. The CDR3 here is CSVERRNNEQFF. The CDR3 DNA follows: TGCAGTGTAGAGAGACGCAACAATGAGCAGTTCTTC.

This clonotype was picked up a small number of times. The V and J genes are TRBV4-1 and TRBJ1-3; a weak D match, TRBD1 (6 bases). With 1 base removed from V and 0 bases from J, the gap between germline ends came to 13 bases. The CDR3 covers 17 residues. Germline V gives CDR1 MGHRA, CDR2 YSYEKL. DNA for the CDR3: TGCGCCAGCAGCCAAGGTTCAGGCAGGGGCTCTGGAAACACCATATATTTT. Translation: CASSQGSGRGSGNTIYF.

This clonotype was seen many times. The chain uses TRBV27 and TRBJ1-1; D is possibly TRBD1 (6 bases). The germline gives CDR1 MNHEY, CDR2 SMNVEV (reference sequence). This CDR3 region has 14 residues. The V end was cut by 8 bases, the J end by 6 bases, with 19 bases between. The DNA for the CDR3 is TGTGCCAGCCTACAGGCACAGGGAGTTTCTGAAGCTTTCTTT. As protein: CASLQAQGVSEAFF.

This clonotype was recorded many times. CDR3 nucleotides: TGTGCCAGCAGCGACAGCGGGGGACTGCAAGAGACCCAGTACTTC. Amino acids: CASSDSGGLQETQYF. The rearrangement links TRBV5-6 to TRBJ2-5; 8 bases are shared with TRBD2. Germline assignment: CDR1 SGHDT and CDR2 YYEEEE. The CDR3 runs 15 residues. Trimming removed 4 bases from V and 2 bases from J; junction bases left unmatched: 7.